Presented here are 8 T cell receptor beta chains from one specimen sequenced in a study of preoperative IRX-2 immunotherapy in early breast cancer. This sample's treatment: preoperative locoregional IRX-2 cytokine immunotherapy. Profiling relied on immunoSEQ multiplex PCR, and the TCRdb table lists in-frame clones only, not all of them. This sample carries fewer than 40,000 clones, under 90% of them seen once, and the ten largest clones take roughly 1.6%. The sequencing here drew on tumor tissue, taken after IRX-2 immunotherapy. These receptor sequences come from a human donor with breast cancer.

The chain combines TRBV19 with TRBJ1-3; possibly TRBD1 for D (5 bases). V was trimmed by 10 bases and J by 0 bases, leaving 19 bases between them. The germline V gene encodes CDR1 LNHDA and CDR2 SQIVND (reference sequence). The CDR3 has 16 residues. The CDR3, as DNA: TGTGCCACGGGCGGGCAGGGACTCTTCTCTGGAAACACCATATATTTT. It translates to CATGGQGLFSGNTIYF.

V and J are TRBV5-1 and TRBJ1-3, with 8 bases aligning to TRBD1. The junction had 5 bases not matched to a gene; V was cut back by 7 bases and J by 2 bases. The length of the CDR3 is 14 residues. Germline V gives CDR1 SGHRS, CDR2 YFSETQ. The CDR3 loop is CASGQGAPGNTIYF. In DNA, the CDR3 is TGCGCCAGCGGACAGGGAGCCCCTGGAAACACCATATATTTT. The whole variable domain, filled in from reference TRBV5-1 and TRBJ1-3, reads KAGVTQTPRYLIKTRGQQVTLSCSPISGHRSVSWYQQTPGQGLQFLFEYFSETQRNKGNFPGRFSGRQFSNSRSEMNVSTLELGDSALYLCASGQGAPGNTIYFGEGSWLTVV.

This chain links TRBV6-8 with TRBJ2-7, with 12 bases identical to TRBD1. Germline V lookup: CDR1 MNHGY, CDR2 SAAAGT. CDR3 length equals 16 residues. Unmatched junction bases numbered 7, after V lost 0 bases and J lost 7 bases. Here the CDR3 reads CASSYSRGQGAREQYF. DNA for the CDR3: TGTGCCAGCAGTTACTCGAGGGGACAGGGGGCTCGTGAGCAGTACTTC.

This chain links TRBV11-3 with TRBJ1-2, with 8 bases identical to TRBD1. CDR1 and CDR2 (germline): SGHNT, YENEEA. J was trimmed by 4 bases and V by 3 bases; bases with no gene match: 4. The CDR3 runs 14 residues. The DNA for the CDR3 is TGTGCCAGCAGCTTTGGACAGGGTGGCTATGGCTACACCTTC. As protein: CASSFGQGGYGYTF. Full variable domain (rest looked up from reference TRBV11-3 and TRBJ1-2): EAGVVQSPRYKIIEKKQPVAFWCNPISGHNTLYWYLQNLGQGPELLIRYENEEAVDDSQLPKDRFSAERLKGVDSTLKIQPAELGDSAVYLCASSFGQGGYGYTFGSGTRLTVV.

The rearrangement joins TRBV14 to TRBJ1-2; D remains unclear. The germline V gene encodes CDR1 SGHDN and CDR2 FVKESK. CDR3 length equals 18 residues. V lost 1 base and J lost 2, with 20 bases in between. The CDR3 region has the DNA TGTGCCAGCAGCCAAGGTCGTTGGGGTAGTTTGACAAACTATGGCTACACCTTC. It is translated as CASSQGRWGSLTNYGYTF.

The rearrangement joins TRBV6-8 to TRBJ1-5, with a possible D match to TRBD1 (5 bases). Germline assignment: CDR1 MNHGY and CDR2 SAAAGT. V was shortened by 10 bases and J by 4 bases, with 14 bases between the two germline ends. This CDR3 is built from 13 residues. This CDR3 is CAIREGLNQPQHF. CDR3 bases: TGTGCCATCAGGGAGGGTTTGAATCAGCCCCAGCATTTT.

This chain links TRBV11-3 with TRBJ1-1; 7 bases are a match to TRBD1. Trimming cost V 6 bases and J 4 bases; bases outside gene matches: 8. The germline CDR1 and CDR2 sequences are SGHNT and YENEEA. The CDR3 has 14 residues. CDR3 loop: CASRRKGAGTEAFF. The CDR3 region has the DNA TGTGCCAGCAGAAGGAAGGGGGCTGGCACTGAAGCTTTCTTT.

V and J are TRBV14 and TRBJ2-2, with D possibly TRBD2 on 6 matching bases. CDR1 is SGHDN, CDR2 FVKESK, per germline. This CDR3 contains 15 residues. Trimming took off 2 bases at V and 6 bases at J, with 13 bases between the two ends. The CDR3 protein is CASSQWAGRAGELFF. CDR3 bases: TGTGCCAGCAGCCAATGGGCGGGACGAGCCGGGGAGCTGTTTTTT.